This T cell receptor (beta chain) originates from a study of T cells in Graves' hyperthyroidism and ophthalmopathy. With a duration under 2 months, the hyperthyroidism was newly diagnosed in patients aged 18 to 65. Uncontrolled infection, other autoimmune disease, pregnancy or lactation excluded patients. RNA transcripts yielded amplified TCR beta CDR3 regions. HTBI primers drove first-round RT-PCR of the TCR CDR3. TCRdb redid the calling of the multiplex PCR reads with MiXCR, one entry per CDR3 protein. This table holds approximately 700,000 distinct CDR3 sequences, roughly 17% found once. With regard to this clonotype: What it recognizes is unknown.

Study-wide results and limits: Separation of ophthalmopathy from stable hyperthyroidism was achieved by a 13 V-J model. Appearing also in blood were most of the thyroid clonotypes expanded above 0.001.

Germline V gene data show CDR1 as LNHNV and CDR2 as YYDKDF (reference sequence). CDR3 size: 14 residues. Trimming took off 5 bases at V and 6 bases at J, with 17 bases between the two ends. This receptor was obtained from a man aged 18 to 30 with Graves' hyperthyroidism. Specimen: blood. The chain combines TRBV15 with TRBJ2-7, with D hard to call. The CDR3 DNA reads TGTGCCACCAGCGGCCACCCTAGGCAGGCCGAGCAGTACTTC. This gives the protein CATSGHPRQAEQYF.